These 18 T cell receptor beta chains were all obtained from the same sample, sequenced in a study of regulatory T cells in long-lasting Graves disease. Sample time point: newly diagnosed GD, antithyroid drugs for less than 3 months. Extracted PBMC RNA gave rise to the TCR library. CDR3 regions were amplified by Arm-PCR using iRepertoire HTBI primers to build TCR beta libraries. In TCRdb, the multiplex PCR reads were re-called with MiXCR into one record per CDR3 protein. The sample shows 300,000 to 400,000 distinct CDR3 sequences, over 15% of them seen only once. Specimen: peripheral blood mononuclear cells (PBMCs), collected at new diagnosis, from a patient treated with antithyroid drugs. These receptors all stem from a female donor with Graves disease.

This clonotype was observed at least ten times. The chain joins TRBV19 to TRBJ1-3; no firm D call. CDR1 is LNHDA, CDR2 SQIVND, per germline (reference sequence). This CDR3 is built from 15 residues. V was clipped by 2 bases and J by 2 bases, with 10 bases between them. The CDR3 sequence: CASSIRRPAGNTIYF. CDR3 in DNA: TGTGCCAGTAGTATACGAAGGCCGGCTGGAAACACCATATATTTT.

In this sample, this clonotype turned up once. This chain uses TRBV3-1 with TRBJ2-2; D remains unclear. This CDR3 spans 14 amino acids. V was clipped by 1 base and J by 5 bases, with 8 bases between them. From germline, CDR1 is LGHDT and CDR2 YNNKEL (reference sequence). The CDR3 nucleotides are TGTGCCAGCAGCCAAGTAACCACAACCGGGGAGCTGTTTTTT. This sequence encodes CASSQVTTTGELFF.

This clonotype has at least ten counts. The rearrangement links TRBV9 to TRBJ2-7; D is perhaps TRBD2 (5 bases). V lost 3 bases and J 2 bases, leaving 21 bases between the germline ends. The CDR3 is made up of 17 amino acids. In germline, CDR1 is SGDLS, CDR2 YYNGEE. CDR3 bases: TGTGCCAGCAGCGCTATTGGGCAAGTAGCGTCGACCTACGAGCAGTACTTC. The encoded protein is CASSAIGQVASTYEQYF.

This clonotype came up many times. Germline is not matched at one junction end, which may reflect a read error. CDR3 region: CASSLGQETQYF. DNA for the CDR3: TGTGCCAGCAGCTTGGGGCAAGAGACCCAGTACTTC. The rearrangement joins TRBV5-1 to TRBJ2-5; D is ambiguous. Germline assignment: CDR1 SGHRS and CDR2 YFSETQ. The CDR3 spans 12 residues.

This chain joins TRBV28 and TRBJ2-3, with TRBD2 as a possible D gene (6 bases). The germline V and J ends were trimmed by 5 bases and 0 bases, with 18 bases remaining between them. Germline V gene lookup returns CDR1 MDHEN and CDR2 SYDVKM. This CDR3 comprises 17 residues. CDR3 in amino acids: CASSALGAGFSTDTQYF. The DNA of the CDR3 is TGTGCCAGCAGTGCACTTGGGGCGGGATTTAGCACAGATACGCAGTATTTT.

This clonotype was counted at least ten times. The chain combines TRBV30 with TRBJ1-4; 8 bases align to TRBD1. CDR1 is GTSNPN and CDR2 is SVGIG in the germline V gene (reference sequence). CDR3 length: 15 residues. The J segment lost 7 bases and the V segment lost 3 bases, leaving 10 bases of the junction unmatched. CDR3 coding DNA: TGTGCCTGGAGGGCAGGCAGGGGGCGGGCTGAAAAACTGTTTTTT. Translating it yields CAWRAGRGRAEKLFF.

The table lists this clonotype with many counts. V and J are TRBV12-3 or TRBV12-4 and TRBJ1-2; D may be TRBD1 (5 bases). V was cut by 5 bases and J by 8 bases, with 9 bases left in between. The length of the CDR3 is 11 residues. The CDR3: CASSARGGYTF. The DNA of the CDR3 is TGTGCCAGCAGTGCGCGGGGGGGCTACACCTTC.

This clonotype has at least ten counts. V usage is TRBV30 and J usage is TRBJ2-3; weak D call: TRBD2 (6 bases). Trimming took 5 bases from V and 3 from J, leaving 9 bases between them. The CDR3 loop spans 12 amino acids. CDR1 GTSNPN and CDR2 SVGIG come from the germline V gene (reference sequence). The CDR3 loop reads CAWGGLTDTQYF. For the CDR3, the DNA is TGTGCCTGGGGGGGGTTGACAGATACGCAGTATTTT.

This clonotype was seen repeatedly, ten times or more. This chain links TRBV6-1 with TRBJ2-1; the D is unclear. Germline-derived CDR1 and CDR2 are MNHNS and SASEGT. The CDR3 contains 14 residues. The ends were cut back, 5 bases at V and 4 bases at J, with 12 bases in the middle. In DNA form, the CDR3 reads TGTGCCAGCAGTAGCACAAGTATATACAATGAGCAGTTCTTC. As protein: CASSSTSIYNEQFF.

At least ten counts were recorded for this clonotype. The chain couples TRBV28 to TRBJ2-3, with a weak D call TRBD2 (6 bases). Looked up from germline, CDR1 is MDHEN and CDR2 is SYDVKM. This CDR3 region has 14 residues. V shed 2 bases and J shed 2 bases, with 8 bases lying between them. CDR3 in DNA: TGTGCCAGCAGTTTAGCGGGAAACACAGATACGCAGTATTTT. It codes for CASSLAGNTDTQYF.

This clonotype came up many times. The chain couples TRBV6-5 to TRBJ1-5, with D maybe TRBD1 (6 bases). Between the trimmed V and J ends, which lost 1 base and 0 bases, there was a span of 10 bases. The CDR3 is made up of 16 amino acids. The germline V gene encodes CDR1 MNHEY and CDR2 SVGAGI. The CDR3 spells CASSYYGGNSNQPQHF. Written as DNA, the CDR3 is TGTGCCAGCAGTTACTATGGGGGCAATAGCAATCAGCCCCAGCATTTT.

The sample holds many counts of this clonotype. This chain joins TRBV10-2 and TRBJ2-3; D might be TRBD2 (6 bases). The CDR3 spans 15 residues. V was trimmed by 6 bases and J by 2 bases, leaving 15 bases between them. CDR1 WSHSY and CDR2 SAAADI come from the germline V gene. DNA for the CDR3: TGCGCCAGCAGCGACCCCCGGGACTTCACAGATACGCAGTATTTT. Its translation is CASSDPRDFTDTQYF.

This clonotype was seen ten or more times. The rearrangement links TRBV27 to TRBJ2-7; D remains unclear. V lost 3 bases, J lost 2 bases, and 20 bases lay in between. The germline CDR1 and CDR2 sequences are MNHEY and SMNVEV (reference sequence). The CDR3 has 17 residues. The CDR3 sequence: CASSLGDFHGNPYEQYF. CDR3 coding DNA: TGTGCCAGCAGTTTGGGTGACTTTCACGGAAACCCCTACGAGCAGTACTTC.

V and J are TRBV20-1 and TRBJ2-3; TRBD2 agrees at 13 bases. With V trimmed by 3 bases and J by 2 bases, 8 bases remained unmatched. The germline V gene has CDR1 DFQATT and CDR2 SNEGSKA (reference sequence). This CDR3 has 17 residues. In nucleotides, the CDR3 is TGCAGTGCTAGCGCCCCGGGACTAGCGGGATACACAGATACGCAGTATTTT. It translates to CSASAPGLAGYTDTQYF.

This clonotype was recorded at least ten times. The rearrangement links TRBV30 to TRBJ1-5; D possibly corresponds to TRBD1 (5 bases). Germline loops: CDR1 GTSNPN, CDR2 SVGIG (reference sequence). V was clipped by 5 bases and J by 5 bases, with 13 bases between them. This CDR3 region has 13 residues. The CDR3 loop is CAWGPGGDQPQHF. CDR3 DNA sequence: TGTGCCTGGGGTCCCGGAGGGGATCAGCCCCAGCATTTT.

The rearrangement uses TRBV11-2 and TRBJ1-1; D possibly corresponds to TRBD1 (6 bases). The CDR3 covers 14 residues. V was clipped by 9 bases and J by 0 bases, with 14 bases between them. Germline V gives CDR1 SGHAT, CDR2 FQNNGV. CDR3 sequence: CASRTTGLNTEAFF. CDR3 DNA sequence: TGTGCCAGTAGAACCACAGGGTTGAACACTGAAGCTTTCTTT.

This clonotype was counted at least ten times. The rearrangement uses TRBV27 and TRBJ1-2; TRBD1 is a possible D gene (5 bases). Germline values: CDR1 MNHEY, CDR2 SMNVEV (reference sequence). Trimming removed 9 bases at V and 4 bases at J, with 15 bases between. This CDR3 is built from 13 residues. The CDR3 sequence is CASGAKAGYGYTF. The CDR3 DNA reads TGTGCCAGTGGGGCAAAAGCCGGCTATGGCTACACCTTC.

V gene TRBV7-3 combines with J gene TRBJ2-7; 9 bases match TRBD1. The germline CDR1 and CDR2 sequences are SGHTA and FQGTGA. Losses at the gene ends were 5 bases for V and 7 bases for J; bases not matched to a gene: 9. This CDR3 contains 14 residues. In nucleotides, the CDR3 is TGTGCCAGCAGCCCCGGGACAGGGTTCGATGAGCAGTACTTC. Translated, it gives CASSPGTGFDEQYF.